A single sample gave rise to the 11 T cell receptor beta chains below, sequenced in a study of blood T cell repertoires in COVID-19. TCRdb's table, derived via immunoSEQ multiplex PCR, lists solely in-frame clones and lacks some. Here the sample spans around 270,000 clones, about 89% being singletons. The sequenced material came from peripheral blood. The receptors were gathered from a man between 25 and 39 years old with acute or convalescent COVID-19.

This CDR3 reads CASSYFSGGPSSYEQYF. The CDR3 DNA follows: TGTGCCAGCAGCTATTTTAGCGGGGGGCCGAGCTCCTACGAGCAGTACTTC. V and J are TRBV7-9 and TRBJ2-7, with 10 bases matching TRBD2. The germline V gene encodes CDR1 SEHNR and CDR2 FQNEAQ (reference sequence). With V trimmed by 4 bases and J by 0 bases, 9 bases remained unmatched. The CDR3 is 17 amino acids. Filled out from reference TRBV7-9 and TRBJ2-7, the complete variable domain reads DTGVSQNPRHKITKRGQNVTFRCDPISEHNRLYWYRQTLGQGPEFLTYFQNEAQLEKSRLLSDRFSAERPKGSFSTLEIQRTEQGDSAMYLCASSYFSGGPSSYEQYFGPGTRLTVT.

The gene calls are TRBV30 and TRBJ2-1; 7 bases are shared with TRBD2. From germline, CDR1 is GTSNPN and CDR2 SVGIG (reference sequence). CDR3 length: 13 residues. V trimming: 3 bases; J trimming: 7 bases; junction bases outside the gene matches: 6. The CDR3 sequence: CAWRALATNEQFF. For the CDR3, the DNA is TGTGCCTGGAGGGCACTAGCGACGAATGAGCAGTTCTTC.

The chain carries TRBV12-5 and TRBJ2-1, with TRBD2 matching 11 bases. Trimming at V came to 6 bases and at J to 6 bases, leaving 4 bases not matched to a gene. Germline V gene data show CDR1 as LGHNT and CDR2 as FRNRAP. This CDR3 has 14 amino acids. CDR3 residues: CASGWGLAANEQFF. The CDR3 DNA follows: TGTGCTAGTGGCTGGGGACTAGCGGCCAATGAGCAGTTCTTC.

The V gene is TRBV5-4, the J gene TRBJ2-7, with D maybe TRBD1 (5 bases). The CDR3 is 15 amino acids. V was trimmed by 2 bases and J by 5 bases, leaving 17 bases between them. Per germline, CDR1 SGHNT and CDR2 YYREEE (reference sequence). CDR3 sequence: CASSFVTQGTHEQYF. CDR3 sequence (DNA): TGTGCCAGCAGCTTTGTGACTCAGGGTACCCACGAGCAGTACTTC.

The rearrangement links TRBV7-2 to TRBJ2-3, with 12 bases aligning to TRBD2. Germline V lookup: CDR1 SGHTA, CDR2 FQGNSA. Germline trimming cut 5 bases from V and 6 bases from J; bases unmatched to any gene: 9. The CDR3 consists of 16 residues. The CDR3 DNA is TGTGCCAGCAGCCAAAGGACTAGCGGGGAAGGGGATACGCAGTATTTT. Its translation: CASSQRTSGEGDTQYF.

V gene TRBV10-3 combines with J gene TRBJ2-5, with D tentatively TRBD2 (6 bases). The CDR3 covers 13 residues. CDR1 ENHRY and CDR2 SYGVKD come from the germline V gene. V was shortened by 8 bases and J by 5 bases, with 15 bases between the two germline ends. CDR3 DNA: TGTGCCATCCGGCGGGAACTATTGGAGACCCAGTACTTC. This translates into CAIRRELLETQYF.

The chain combines TRBV19 with TRBJ2-1, with 11 nucleotides matching TRBD2. CDR3 length: 15 amino acids. The germline V gene has CDR1 LNHDA and CDR2 SQIVND (reference sequence). V trimming: 5 bases; J trimming: 6 bases; junction bases outside the gene matches: 6. CDR3 DNA sequence: TGTGCCAGTAGTTTACTAGCGGGAGCTAGCAATGAGCAGTTCTTC. This sequence encodes CASSLLAGASNEQFF.

The rearrangement uses TRBV4-1 and TRBJ2-5; D is unresolved. The V gene's germline CDR1 is MGHRA and CDR2 YSYEKL. This CDR3 is built from 14 residues. With 1 base removed from V and 6 bases from J, the gap between germline ends came to 12 bases. The CDR3 loop is CASSQGAQQKTQYF. DNA of the CDR3: TGCGCCAGCAGCCAAGGGGCCCAGCAGAAGACCCAGTACTTC.

This clone has just one count. The CDR3 loop reads CATSREIAPAGAFF. In DNA form, the CDR3 reads TGTGCCACCAGCAGAGAGATAGCCCCGGCGGGGGCTTTCTTT. The chain is built from TRBV15 and TRBJ1-1, with no clear D. The CDR3 has 14 residues. Trimming removed 0 bases from V and 11 bases from J, with 16 bases in between. CDR1 is LNHNV and CDR2 is YYDKDF in the germline V gene (reference sequence). The entire variable domain, with the rest obtained from reference TRBV15 and TRBJ1-1, is as follows: DAMVIQNPRYQVTQFGKPVTLSCSQTLNHNVMYWYQQKSSQAPKLLFHYYDKDFNNEADTPDNFQSRRPNTSFCFLDIRSPGLGDTAMYLCATSREIAPAGAFFGQGTRLTVV.

This chain uses TRBV18 with TRBJ1-4; TRBD1 is a possible D gene (6 bases). There are 16 residues in the CDR3. CDR1 KGHSH and CDR2 LQKENI come from the germline V gene. Trimming cost V 4 bases and J 3 bases, with 15 bases left between them. CDR3 region: CASSLNRVIANEKLFF. As DNA, the CDR3 is TGTGCCAGCTCACTCAACAGGGTGATAGCTAATGAAAAACTGTTTTTT.

The chain joins TRBV29-1 to TRBJ2-2; a possible D gene is TRBD2 (6 bases). The CDR3 is made up of 14 amino acids. The germline gives CDR1 SQVTM, CDR2 ANQGSEA. Trimming removed 4 bases at V and 1 base at J, with 10 bases between. The CDR3 loop is CSVAGTQNTGELFF. CDR3 DNA sequence: TGCAGCGTTGCCGGGACTCAGAACACCGGGGAGCTGTTTTTT.